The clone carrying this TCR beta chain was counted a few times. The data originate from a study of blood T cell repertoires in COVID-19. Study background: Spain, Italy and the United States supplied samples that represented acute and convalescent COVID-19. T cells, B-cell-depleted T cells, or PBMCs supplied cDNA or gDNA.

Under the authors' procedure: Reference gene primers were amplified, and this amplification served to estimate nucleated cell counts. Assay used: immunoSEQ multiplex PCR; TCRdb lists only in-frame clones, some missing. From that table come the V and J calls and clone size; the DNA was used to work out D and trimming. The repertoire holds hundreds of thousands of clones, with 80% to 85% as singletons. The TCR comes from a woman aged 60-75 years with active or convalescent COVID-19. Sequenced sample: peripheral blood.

Here the CDR3 reads CASSPDSNTEAFF. CDR3 bases: TGTGCCAGCTCACCGGACTCGAACACTGAAGCTTTCTTT. The chain uses TRBV18 and TRBJ1-1, with D unclear. Germline V gene data show CDR1 as KGHSH and CDR2 as LQKENI. V lost 3 bases, J lost 1 base, and 6 bases lay in between. The CDR3 length is 13 residues.